The source of this T cell receptor (beta chain) is a study of monozygotic twins with inflammatory bowel disease. TCRdb re-called the 5' RACE reads and gives one entry per CDR3 protein, without DNA. This table lists a few hundred thousand distinct CDR3 sequences. The CDR3 length is 17 residues. The germline gives CDR1 SGHDN, CDR2 FVKESK. The chain recombines TRBV14 with TRBJ2-5; TCRdb picks TRBD1, but there is no DNA to check that call. The receptor's source is a human donor with ulcerative colitis or Crohn's disease, or a healthy co-twin of an affected twin (not recorded which). Sequencing was done on a sample of blood. CDR3 amino acids: CASSHYSGTIYQETQYF.